The 10 T cell receptor beta chains given below trace back to one sample, sequenced in a study of cytomegalovirus exposure and HLA in healthy donors. The PCR made use of 60 Vbeta and 13 Jbeta primers. Method: immunoSEQ multiplex PCR; TCRdb's copy keeps in-frame clones and lacks some. The repertoire holds 97,000 or so clones, roughly 80% seen once, with around 2.6% in the top ten. Material: PBMCs. The source of these receptors is a man in his forties in good health and CMV-seronegative.

V and J are TRBV6-5 and TRBJ2-1, with 13 positions matching TRBD2. In germline, CDR1 is MNHEY, CDR2 SVGAGI. The J segment lost 8 bases and the V segment lost 5 bases, leaving 6 bases of the junction unmatched. This CDR3 has 15 residues. The CDR3 coding sequence is TGTGCCAGCAGTCAACTAGCGGGGGGGCCGGATGAGCAGTTCTTC. Encoded protein: CASSQLAGGPDEQFF.

On this clone: An end of the junction does not agree with germline; a read error may underlie this. Additional DNA sequences in this sample encode the identical CDR3. The V and J genes are TRBV7-9 and TRBJ2-7; no definite D call. Germline V lookup: CDR1 SEHNR, CDR2 FQNEAQ (reference sequence). The CDR3 sequence is 12 residues long. The DNA for the CDR3 is TGTTCCAGCAGCTTAGGTTCTTACGAGCAGTACTTC. Protein: CSSSLGSYEQYF.

The CDR3 DNA reads as TGTGCCAGCAGTTACCCAGAGGCGGCACGATCTGAAGCTTTCTTT. The encoded protein is CASSYPEAARSEAFF. The rearrangement links TRBV6-5 to TRBJ1-1; D uncertain. Germline loops: CDR1 MNHEY, CDR2 SVGAGI. The CDR3 totals 15 residues. The V and J ends lost 2 bases and 6 bases respectively, with 16 bases between them.

The chain is built from TRBV7-9 and TRBJ1-2, with 8 bases lining up with TRBD1. The ends lost 0 bases at V and 10 bases at J; junction bases unmatched: 4. Germline lookup yields CDR1 SEHNR and CDR2 FQNEAQ (reference sequence). CDR3 size: 13 residues. CDR3 residues: CASSLATTGDYTF. CDR3 sequence (DNA): TGTGCCAGCAGCTTAGCGACGACAGGGGACTACACCTTC.

This clone was observed a handful of times. V gene TRBV7-2 combines with J gene TRBJ1-2; 7 positions match TRBD1. CDR3 size: 14 residues. The germline V gene has CDR1 SGHTA and CDR2 FQGNSA. J was trimmed by 8 bases and V by 1 base; bases with no gene match: 7. CDR3 sequence (DNA): TGTGCCAGCAGCTTAGATTGGGACAGTAGCGGCTACACCTTC. Its translation is CASSLDWDSSGYTF.

V is TRBV7-2 and J is TRBJ2-7; TRBD1 is a possible D gene (5 bases). V lost 1 base and J lost 4, with 17 bases in between. The CDR3 has 16 amino acids. Germline V CDR1 and CDR2: SGHTA, FQGNSA. Written as DNA, the CDR3 is TGTGCCAGCAGCTTAGTAGCCCAGGGCAGGGCTTACGAGCAGTACTTC. Translated: CASSLVAQGRAYEQYF.

The chain links TRBV11-2 to TRBJ2-1; D is possibly TRBD2 (7 bases). Trimming shortened V by 5 bases and J by 8 bases, and 19 bases separated the two germline ends. The germline V gene encodes CDR1 SGHAT and CDR2 FQNNGV. This CDR3 contains 15 residues. The CDR3 DNA is TGTGCCAGCAGCCGGGGGGCCTACACGGCCGATGAGCAGTTCTTC. As protein: CASSRGAYTADEQFF.

The chain carries TRBV7-8 and TRBJ1-3; possibly TRBD1 for D (5 bases). This CDR3 is 18 amino acids long. Deletions cut 5 bases from V and 0 bases from J, with 20 bases between. Germline CDR1 SGHVS, CDR2 FQNEAQ. Written as DNA, the CDR3 is TGTGCCAGCAGCGCCGCAAGACAGTCACGGTCCTCTGGAAACACCATATATTTT. Translating it yields CASSAARQSRSSGNTIYF.

This chain connects TRBV4-1 to TRBJ2-5; D perhaps matches TRBD1 (6 bases). The germline gives CDR1 MGHRA, CDR2 YSYEKL. CDR3 length: 16 residues. V lost 3 bases and J lost 1, with 15 bases in between. The DNA of the CDR3 is TGCGCCAGCAGCCATGAGGGTAGAGGGGGCCAAGAGACCCAGTACTTC. This codes for CASSHEGRGGQETQYF.

The chain has TRBV29-1 and TRBJ2-1; 15 bases align to TRBD2. V lost 6 bases, J lost 4 bases, and 7 bases stayed unmatched. The CDR3 sequence is 16 residues long. CDR1 SQVTM and CDR2 ANQGSEA come from the germline V gene. The CDR3 reads CSVGTSGGTTYNEQFF. CDR3 DNA sequence: TGCAGCGTCGGGACTAGCGGGGGGACCACATACAATGAGCAGTTCTTC.